The present entry profiles one T cell receptor beta chain with its context. The CDR3 runs 14 residues. The V segment lost 6 bases and the J segment 1 base; nucleotides outside the gene matches: 3. Per the germline V gene, CDR1 is LNHDA and CDR2 is SQIVND (reference sequence). The PCR employed 60 Vbeta primers together with 13 Jbeta primers. The assay was immunoSEQ multiplex PCR, and TCRdb's table has in-frame clones only and misses some. The sample carries some 90,000 clones, just over 75% recorded once. This entry comes from a study of cytomegalovirus exposure and HLA in healthy donors. Material: PBMCs. The V gene is TRBV19, the J gene TRBJ2-7; the match to TRBD1 covers 10 bases. The sequence was collected from a man in his thirties or forties in good health and CMV-seronegative. The CDR3 protein is CASSRDRGSYEQYF. CDR3 DNA sequence: TGTGCCAGTAGCCGGGACAGGGGATCCTACGAGCAGTACTTC.